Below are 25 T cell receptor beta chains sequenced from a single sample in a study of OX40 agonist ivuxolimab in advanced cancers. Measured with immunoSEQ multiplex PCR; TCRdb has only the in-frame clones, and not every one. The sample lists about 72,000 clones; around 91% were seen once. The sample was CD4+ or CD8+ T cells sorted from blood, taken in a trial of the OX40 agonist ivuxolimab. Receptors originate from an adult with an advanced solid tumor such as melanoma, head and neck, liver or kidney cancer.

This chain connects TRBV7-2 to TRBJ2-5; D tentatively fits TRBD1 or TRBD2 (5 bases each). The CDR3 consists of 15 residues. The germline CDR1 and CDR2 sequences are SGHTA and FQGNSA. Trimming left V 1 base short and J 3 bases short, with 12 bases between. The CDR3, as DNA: TGTGCCAGCAGCTTAGTAGCAGGGCGGGAAGAGACCCAGTACTTC. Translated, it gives CASSLVAGREETQYF.

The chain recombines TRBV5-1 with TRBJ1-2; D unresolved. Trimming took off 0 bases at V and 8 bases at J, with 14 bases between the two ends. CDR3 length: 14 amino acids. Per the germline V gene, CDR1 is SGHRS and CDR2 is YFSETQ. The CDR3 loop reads CASSLGAAGKGYTF. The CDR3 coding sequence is TGCGCCAGCAGCTTGGGGGCGGCAGGCAAGGGCTACACCTTC.

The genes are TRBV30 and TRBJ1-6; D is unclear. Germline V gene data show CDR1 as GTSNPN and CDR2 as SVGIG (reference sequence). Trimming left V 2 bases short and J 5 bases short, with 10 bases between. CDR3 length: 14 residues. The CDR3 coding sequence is TGTGCCTGGAGTTATTTATCCGATAATTCACCCCTCCACTTT. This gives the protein CAWSYLSDNSPLHF.

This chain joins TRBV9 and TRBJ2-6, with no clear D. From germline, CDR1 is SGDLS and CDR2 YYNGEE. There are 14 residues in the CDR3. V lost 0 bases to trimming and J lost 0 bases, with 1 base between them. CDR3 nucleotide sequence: TGTGCCAGCAGCGTAGACTCTGGGGCCAACGTCCTGACTTTC. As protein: CASSVDSGANVLTF.

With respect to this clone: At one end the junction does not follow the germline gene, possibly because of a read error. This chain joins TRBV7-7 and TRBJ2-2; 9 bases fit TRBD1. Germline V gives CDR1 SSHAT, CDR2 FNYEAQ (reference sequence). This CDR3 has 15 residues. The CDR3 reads CASSLGTGYTGELFF. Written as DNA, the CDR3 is TGTGCTAGCAGCTTGGGGACAGGGTACACCGGGGAGCTGTTTTTT.

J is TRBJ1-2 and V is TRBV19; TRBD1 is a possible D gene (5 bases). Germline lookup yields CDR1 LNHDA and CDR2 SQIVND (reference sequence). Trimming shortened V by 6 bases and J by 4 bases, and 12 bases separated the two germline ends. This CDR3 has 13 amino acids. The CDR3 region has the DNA TGTGCCAGTAGCGGGGGTAATGGCTATGGCTACACCTTC. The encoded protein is CASSGGNGYGYTF. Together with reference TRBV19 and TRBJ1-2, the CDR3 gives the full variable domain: DGGITQSPKYLFRKEGQNVTLSCEQNLNHDAMYWYRQDPGQGLRLIYYSQIVNDFQKGDIAEGYSVSREKKESFPLTVTSAQKNPTAFYLCASSGGNGYGYTFGSGTRLTVV.

The CDR3 reads CASSPPGTGGYNEQFF. CDR3 coding DNA: TGTGCCAGCAGCCCCCCCGGGACAGGGGGTTACAATGAGCAGTTCTTC. The chain has TRBV7-2 and TRBJ2-1; 11 bases are shared with TRBD1. The junction had 7 bases not matched to a gene; V was cut back by 5 bases and J by 4 bases. CDR1 SGHTA and CDR2 FQGNSA come from the germline V gene. The CDR3 spans 16 residues.

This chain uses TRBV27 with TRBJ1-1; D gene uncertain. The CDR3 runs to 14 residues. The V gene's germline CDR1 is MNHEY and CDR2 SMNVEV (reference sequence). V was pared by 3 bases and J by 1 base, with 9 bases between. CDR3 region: CASSFGGSNTEAFF. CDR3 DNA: TGTGCCAGCAGTTTTGGAGGGTCGAACACTGAAGCTTTCTTT.

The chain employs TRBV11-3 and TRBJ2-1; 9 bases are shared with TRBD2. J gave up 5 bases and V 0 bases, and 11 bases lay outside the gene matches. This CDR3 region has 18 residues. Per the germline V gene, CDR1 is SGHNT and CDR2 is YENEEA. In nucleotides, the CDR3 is TGTGCCAGCAGCTTAGATGGGGGCGGGAGGGCGTTACACAATGAGCAGTTCTTC. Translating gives CASSLDGGGRALHNEQFF.

CDR3 nucleotides: TGTGCCAGCAGCGACCCCGGCAGCTACGAGCAGTACTTC. This sequence encodes CASSDPGSYEQYF. V is TRBV6-1 and J is TRBJ2-7; D is unclear. Per germline, CDR1 MNHNS and CDR2 SASEGT. This CDR3 spans 13 amino acids. Trimming removed 6 bases at V and 3 bases at J, with 12 bases between.

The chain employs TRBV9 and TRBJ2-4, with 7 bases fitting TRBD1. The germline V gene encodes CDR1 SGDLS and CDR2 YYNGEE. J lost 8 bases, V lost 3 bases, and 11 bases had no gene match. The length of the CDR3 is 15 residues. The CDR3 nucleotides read TGTGCCAGCAGCGACCTCCGACAGGGTGGGGACATTCAGTACTTC. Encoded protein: CASSDLRQGGDIQYF.

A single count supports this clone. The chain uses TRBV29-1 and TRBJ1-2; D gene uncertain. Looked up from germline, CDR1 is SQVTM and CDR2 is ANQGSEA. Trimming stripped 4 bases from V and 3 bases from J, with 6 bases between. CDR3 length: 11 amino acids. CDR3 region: CSVGEDYGYTF. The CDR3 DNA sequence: TGCAGCGTTGGAGAGGACTATGGCTACACCTTC.

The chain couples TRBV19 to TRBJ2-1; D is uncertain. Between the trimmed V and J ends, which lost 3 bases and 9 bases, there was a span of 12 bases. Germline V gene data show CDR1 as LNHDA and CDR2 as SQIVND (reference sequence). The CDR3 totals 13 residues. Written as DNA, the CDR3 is TGTGCCAGTAGTATTGGGTGGGTGAGTGAGCAGTTCTTC. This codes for CASSIGWVSEQFF.

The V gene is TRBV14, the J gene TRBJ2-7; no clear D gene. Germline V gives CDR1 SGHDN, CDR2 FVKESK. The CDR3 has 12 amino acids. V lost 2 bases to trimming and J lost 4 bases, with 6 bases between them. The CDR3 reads CASSQNRYEQYF. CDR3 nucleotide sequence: TGTGCCAGCAGCCAAAACCGGTACGAGCAGTACTTC.

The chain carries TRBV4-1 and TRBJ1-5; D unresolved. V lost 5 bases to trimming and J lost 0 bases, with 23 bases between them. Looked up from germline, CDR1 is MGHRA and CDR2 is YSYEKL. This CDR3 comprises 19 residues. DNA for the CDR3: TGCGCCAGCAGCTCTCCCCGCCCGGCGAATCAATATAGCAATCAGCCCCAGCATTTT. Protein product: CASSSPRPANQYSNQPQHF.

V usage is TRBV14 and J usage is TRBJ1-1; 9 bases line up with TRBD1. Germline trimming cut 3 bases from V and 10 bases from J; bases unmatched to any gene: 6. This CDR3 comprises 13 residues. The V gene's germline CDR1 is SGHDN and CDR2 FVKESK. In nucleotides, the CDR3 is TGTGCCAGCAGCCAGCAATCGGGACAGGGAGCTTTCTTT. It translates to CASSQQSGQGAFF. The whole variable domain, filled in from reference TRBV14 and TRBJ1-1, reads EAGVTQFPSHSVIEKGQTVTLRCDPISGHDNLYWYRRVMGKEIKFLLHFVKESKQDESGMPNNRFLAERTGGTYSTLKVQPAELEDSGVYFCASSQQSGQGAFFGQGTRLTVV.

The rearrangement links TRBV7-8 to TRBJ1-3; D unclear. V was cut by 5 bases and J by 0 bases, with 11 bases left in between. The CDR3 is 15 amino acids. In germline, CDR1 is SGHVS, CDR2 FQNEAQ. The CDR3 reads CASSLDLASGNTIYF. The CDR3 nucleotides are TGTGCCAGCAGCCTAGATCTGGCCTCTGGAAACACCATATATTTT.

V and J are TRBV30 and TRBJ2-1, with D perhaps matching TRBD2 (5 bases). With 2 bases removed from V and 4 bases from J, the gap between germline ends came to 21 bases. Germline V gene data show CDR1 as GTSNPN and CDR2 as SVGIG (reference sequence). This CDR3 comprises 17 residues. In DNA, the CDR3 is TGTGCCTGGAGTAGACTTGGGAAGCGGCCCTTGTACAATGAGCAGTTCTTC. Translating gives CAWSRLGKRPLYNEQFF.

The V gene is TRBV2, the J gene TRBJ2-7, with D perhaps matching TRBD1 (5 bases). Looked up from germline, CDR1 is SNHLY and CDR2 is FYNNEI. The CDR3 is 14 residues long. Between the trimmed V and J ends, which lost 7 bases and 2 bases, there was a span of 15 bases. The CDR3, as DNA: TGTGCCAGCAAAGCGAGACAGCTAACCTACGAGCAGTACTTC. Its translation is CASKARQLTYEQYF.

In nucleotides, the CDR3 is TGTGCCAGCAGGCGGGGTCGTGAAGCCGGGGAGCTGTTTTTT. Translated, it gives CASRRGREAGELFF. The chain has TRBV2 and TRBJ2-2, with a possible D match to TRBD2 (6 bases). The V end was cut by 6 bases, the J end by 6 bases, with 14 bases between. Germline V gene data show CDR1 as SNHLY and CDR2 as FYNNEI. The CDR3 contains 14 residues.

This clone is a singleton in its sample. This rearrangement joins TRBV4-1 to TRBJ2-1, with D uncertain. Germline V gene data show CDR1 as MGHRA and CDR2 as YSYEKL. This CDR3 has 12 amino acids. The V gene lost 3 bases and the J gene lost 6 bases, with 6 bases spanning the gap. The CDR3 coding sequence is TGCGCCAGCAGCCACCCGGCCAATGAGCAGTTCTTC. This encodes CASSHPANEQFF.

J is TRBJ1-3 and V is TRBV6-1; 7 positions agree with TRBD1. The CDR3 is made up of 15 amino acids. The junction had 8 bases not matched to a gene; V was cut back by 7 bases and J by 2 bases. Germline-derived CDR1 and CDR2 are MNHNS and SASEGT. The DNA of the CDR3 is TGTGCCAGCACCTTCATGACAGGGACTGGAAACACCATATATTTT. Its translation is CASTFMTGTGNTIYF.

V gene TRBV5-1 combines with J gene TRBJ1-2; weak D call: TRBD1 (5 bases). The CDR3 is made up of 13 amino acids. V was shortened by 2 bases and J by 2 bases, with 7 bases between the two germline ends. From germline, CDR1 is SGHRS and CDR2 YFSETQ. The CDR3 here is CASSLQENYGYTF. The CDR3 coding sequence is TGCGCCAGCAGCTTACAGGAAAACTATGGCTACACCTTC.

The CDR3 loop is CASSYSGGLNTEAFF. The CDR3 region has the DNA TGTGCCAGCAGTTACTCGGGGGGGTTAAACACTGAAGCTTTCTTT. This chain connects TRBV6-5 to TRBJ1-1, with a possible D match to TRBD1 (5 bases). Germline CDR1 reads MNHEY; CDR2 reads SVGAGI. This CDR3 is built from 15 residues. Trimming cost V 0 bases and J 2 bases, with 10 bases left between them.

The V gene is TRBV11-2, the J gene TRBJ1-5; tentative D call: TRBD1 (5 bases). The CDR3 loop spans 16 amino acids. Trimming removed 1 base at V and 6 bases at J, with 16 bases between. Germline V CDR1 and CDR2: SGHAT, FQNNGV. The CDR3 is CASSLGRDPAGQPQHF. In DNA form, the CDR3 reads TGTGCCAGCAGCTTAGGCAGGGACCCAGCGGGTCAGCCCCAGCATTTT.